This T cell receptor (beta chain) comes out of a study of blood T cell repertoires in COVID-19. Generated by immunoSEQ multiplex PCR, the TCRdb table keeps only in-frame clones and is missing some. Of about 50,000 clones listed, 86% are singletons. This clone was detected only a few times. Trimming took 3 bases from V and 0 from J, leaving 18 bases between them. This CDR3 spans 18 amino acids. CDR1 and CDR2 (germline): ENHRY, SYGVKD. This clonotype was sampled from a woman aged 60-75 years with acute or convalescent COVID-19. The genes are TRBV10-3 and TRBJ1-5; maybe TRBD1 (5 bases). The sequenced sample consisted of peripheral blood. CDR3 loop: CAISDGETGGISNQPQHF. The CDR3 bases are TGTGCCATCAGTGACGGCGAAACGGGGGGGATTAGCAATCAGCCCCAGCATTTT.